A single sample is the source of the 11 T cell receptor beta chains below, sequenced in a study of CD8 T cells in ankylosing spondylitis (TCRdb year 2017). Their cognate antigens are unknown. The method was 5' RACE. Sequencing relied on an Illumina HiSeq 2500. TCRdb's own reprocessing of the public reads used fastp at Q25 and MiXCR and kept productive beta chains. Every distinct CDR3 protein forms one entry, paired with its most common genes and DNA. This sample lists a few hundred thousand distinct CDR3 sequences; 15% to 20% were detected once. The top ten clonotypes cover just over 1% of the sample. Results and caveats for the whole study, not just this receptor: Blood from ankylosing spondylitis patients appeared to be characterized by a TCR beta motif composed of roughly eight highly homologous amino acid variants.

The sequenced sample was blood, either unsorted or a sorted T cell fraction (not recorded which). These TCRs come from a male donor with ankylosing spondylitis.

Ten or more counts support this clonotype. The chain links TRBV6-6 to TRBJ1-1; TRBD1 might be the D (5 bases). Trimming stripped 0 bases from V and 7 bases from J, with 9 bases between. Germline CDR1 reads MNHNY; CDR2 reads SVGAGI (reference sequence). The CDR3 runs to 13 residues. The CDR3 DNA reads as TGTGCCAGCAGTTACTCGGGGCAGGGTGAAGCTTTCTTT. The encoded protein is CASSYSGQGEAFF.

This clonotype was detected a few times. The chain links TRBV7-2 to TRBJ2-7; 8 nucleotides line up with TRBD2. The trim removed 5 bases at V and 5 bases at J, leaving 8 bases unmatched. The CDR3 spans 14 residues. Per the germline V gene, CDR1 is SGHTA and CDR2 is FQGNSA. The chain's CDR3 is CASSRTPGLDEQYF. CDR3 nucleotide sequence: TGTGCCAGCAGCCGAACTCCGGGACTAGACGAGCAGTACTTC.

The chain carries TRBV6-2 or TRBV6-3 and TRBJ2-7, with D perhaps matching TRBD2 (6 bases). CDR3 length equals 17 residues. Trimming left V 8 bases short and J 4 bases short, with 27 bases between. In germline, CDR1 is MNHEY, CDR2 SVGEGT. DNA of the CDR3: TGTGCCAGCTGGGCAAGCGGGTCTGGACCGGGCAGGTACGAGCAGTACTTC. It specifies CASWASGSGPGRYEQYF.

This clonotype occurred a few times. This chain uses TRBV13 with TRBJ2-3; 13 bases are a match to TRBD2. This CDR3 is built from 18 residues. Trimming cost V 3 bases and J 5 bases; bases outside gene matches: 11. Germline V gene data show CDR1 as PRHDT and CDR2 as FYEKMQ (reference sequence). This chain's CDR3 is CASSFGTSGTRRGDTQYF. In DNA form, the CDR3 reads TGTGCCAGCAGCTTCGGGACTAGCGGGACCCGCCGCGGAGATACGCAGTATTTT. Based on the CDR3 plus reference TRBV13 and TRBJ2-3, the full variable domain is AAGVIQSPRHLIKEKRETATLKCYPIPRHDTVYWYQQGPGQDPQFLISFYEKMQSDKGSIPDRFSAQQFSDYHSELNMSSLELGDSALYFCASSFGTSGTRRGDTQYFGPGTRLTVL.

This clonotype was observed many times. This chain links TRBV6-2 or TRBV6-3 with TRBJ1-5; weak D call: TRBD1 (5 bases). The germline V gene encodes CDR1 MNHEY and CDR2 SVGEGT. This CDR3 region has 11 residues. Trimming removed 5 bases from V and 6 bases from J, with 5 bases in between. The CDR3 DNA sequence: TGTGCCAGCAGTGGGGGTCAGCCCCAGCATTTT. Amino acid sequence: CASSGGQPQHF.

The chain carries TRBV5-1 and TRBJ1-2; 7 bases line up with TRBD1. This CDR3 contains 14 residues. In germline, CDR1 is SGHRS, CDR2 YFSETQ. V dropped 4 bases and J dropped 8; count of bases not matched to a gene: 11. CDR3 nucleotide sequence: TGCGCCAGCAGCCCGGGACAGTCGGGTTGGGGCTACACCTTC. The encoded protein is CASSPGQSGWGYTF.

The rearrangement uses TRBV7-9 and TRBJ1-1; D unclear. The germline V gene encodes CDR1 SEHNR and CDR2 FQNEAQ (reference sequence). V was cut by 6 bases and J by 3 bases, with 11 bases left in between. The CDR3 has 13 amino acids. The CDR3 is CASRFRGDTEAFF. CDR3 DNA sequence: TGTGCCAGCAGGTTTCGCGGGGACACTGAAGCTTTCTTT.

V usage is TRBV5-1 and J usage is TRBJ1-1; D possibly corresponds to TRBD1 (5 bases). The CDR3 runs to 15 residues. Deletions cut 0 bases from V and 1 base from J, with 10 bases between. In germline, CDR1 is SGHRS, CDR2 YFSETQ. The CDR3, as DNA: TGCGCCAGCAGCTTGGAGGGGTTTGCGAACACTGAAGCTTTCTTT. Its translation is CASSLEGFANTEAFF.

In this sample, this clonotype turned up a few times. This rearrangement joins TRBV2 to TRBJ2-2, with D possibly being TRBD1 or TRBD2 (6 bases each). The CDR3 sequence is 14 residues long. With 7 bases removed from V and 2 bases from J, the gap between germline ends came to 11 bases. The germline gives CDR1 SNHLY, CDR2 FYNNEI. CDR3 protein: CASKGGLNTGELFF. CDR3 DNA: TGTGCCAGCAAGGGGGGTTTAAACACCGGGGAGCTGTTTTTT.

This clonotype has a handful of counts. V and J are TRBV24-1 and TRBJ2-7; 11 bases are a match to TRBD2. The CDR3 consists of 16 residues. Germline V CDR1 and CDR2: KGHDR, SFDVKD. Trimming removed 5 bases from V and 3 bases from J; junction bases left unmatched: 8. CDR3 residues: CATSGPGTSGVYEQYF. In DNA form, the CDR3 reads TGTGCCACCAGTGGCCCTGGGACTAGCGGAGTCTACGAGCAGTACTTC.

This clonotype has just a few counts. The CDR3 spells CASSYNQQGSSYEQYF. DNA of the CDR3: TGCGCCAGCAGCTACAATCAACAGGGAAGCTCCTACGAGCAGTACTTC. The chain is built from TRBV5-1 and TRBJ2-7; maybe TRBD1 (6 bases). Germline loops: CDR1 SGHRS, CDR2 YFSETQ. Trimming removed 3 bases at V and 0 bases at J, with 16 bases between. The CDR3 spans 16 residues.